What follows describes a single TCR beta chain. What it binds is unknown. CDR3 length: 14 residues. V was clipped by 5 bases and J by 4 bases; unmatched bases: 2. The germline CDR1 and CDR2 sequences are ENHRY and SYGVKD. This sample is part of a study of cytomegalovirus exposure and HLA in healthy donors. Study findings and constraints: At a 0.05 false discovery rate, a later analysis found around 17,000 TCR beta sequences to be associated with HLA alleles.

PCR involved 60 Vbeta and 13 Jbeta primers. Authors' data handling: As a later analysis found, there were tens of millions of unique TCR beta chains, of which roughly 11 million were shared. Measured with immunoSEQ multiplex PCR; TCRdb has only the in-frame clones, and not every one. V and J calls and clone size follow that table, whereas D and trimming were derived from the DNA. Of roughly 170,000 clones in the sample, approximately 81% were seen once. This TCR was sampled from a woman aged 25 to 45 in good health and CMV-seronegative. Material for sequencing was PBMCs. The genes are TRBV10-3 and TRBJ2-6; 7 nucleotides match TRBD1. CDR3 region: CAISTGAGANVLTF. The CDR3 coding sequence is TGTGCCATCAGTACAGGGGCGGGGGCCAACGTCCTGACTTTC.